Listed here are 17 T cell receptor beta chains from one sample, sequenced in a study of blood T cell repertoires in COVID-19. The method was immunoSEQ multiplex PCR; TCRdb's version includes in-frame clones alone and lacks a portion of them. The sample lists 220,000 or so clones, around 88% occurring once. Sequencing was performed on PBMCs or T cells enriched from blood (not recorded which). The receptors here all came from a woman in her fifties or sixties with acute COVID-19.

The J gene is TRBJ2-1, the V gene TRBV10-3, with 8 positions matching TRBD2. The CDR3 runs 15 residues. Germline V lookup: CDR1 ENHRY, CDR2 SYGVKD. The ends lost 3 bases at V and 2 bases at J; junction bases unmatched: 3. The DNA for the CDR3 is TGTGCCATCAGTGAATTAGCGGGGACCTACAATGAGCAGTTCTTC. This encodes CAISELAGTYNEQFF.

The chain couples TRBV18 to TRBJ1-1; D remains unclear. Trimming stripped 2 bases from V and 3 bases from J, with 10 bases between. The CDR3 has 14 amino acids. Germline CDR1 reads KGHSH; CDR2 reads LQKENI. The CDR3 is CASSPSRSDTEAFF. DNA for the CDR3: TGTGCCAGCTCACCAAGTAGGAGCGACACTGAAGCTTTCTTT.

This rearrangement joins TRBV10-3 to TRBJ1-2; no firm D call. This CDR3 has 15 amino acids. The V and J ends lost 0 bases and 7 bases respectively, with 15 bases between them. Germline-derived CDR1 and CDR2 are ENHRY and SYGVKD. The CDR3 loop is CAISESALAQRGYTF. For the CDR3, the DNA is TGTGCCATCAGTGAGTCCGCACTAGCGCAGCGTGGCTACACCTTC.

The rearrangement joins TRBV7-9 to TRBJ2-5; 8 nucleotides match TRBD1. CDR1 and CDR2 (germline): SEHNR, FQNEAQ (reference sequence). The CDR3 sequence is 15 residues long. The ends lost 5 bases at V and 1 base at J; junction bases unmatched: 6. CDR3 sequence reads: CASSPTGGLQETQYF. Written as DNA, the CDR3 is TGTGCCAGCAGCCCTACAGGGGGTCTCCAAGAGACCCAGTACTTC.

The chain couples TRBV3-1 (or the pseudogene TRBV3-2) to TRBJ2-7; TRBD2 might be the D (5 bases). Between the trimmed V and J ends, which lost 3 bases and 3 bases, there was a span of 9 bases. Germline CDR1 and CDR2: LGHDT and YNNKEL (reference sequence). The CDR3 extends over 13 amino acids. The CDR3 nucleotides read TGTGCCAGCAGCCACGCCGAGGGCTACGAGCAGTACTTC. As protein: CASSHAEGYEQYF.

This clone was observed once. The chain recombines TRBV28 with TRBJ2-7; 8 positions agree with TRBD1. With V trimmed by 5 bases and J by 3 bases, 9 bases remained unmatched. Germline V gives CDR1 MDHEN, CDR2 SYDVKM. The CDR3 totals 15 residues. The CDR3 loop is CASSPLLGTGYEQYF. CDR3 nucleotide sequence: TGTGCCAGCAGTCCCCTCCTCGGGACAGGCTACGAGCAGTACTTC.

V gene TRBV4-2 combines with J gene TRBJ2-7, with a possible D match to TRBD2 (6 bases). Trimming took off 4 bases at V and 0 bases at J, with 13 bases between the two ends. CDR3 length equals 15 residues. Germline V gene lookup returns CDR1 LGHNA and CDR2 YNFKEQ. The CDR3 sequence is CASSLRGDSSYEQYF. CDR3 coding DNA: TGTGCCAGCAGCCTCCGCGGGGATTCCTCCTACGAGCAGTACTTC.

The chain recombines TRBV28 with TRBJ2-7; weak D call: TRBD1 (5 bases). From germline, CDR1 is MDHEN and CDR2 SYDVKM. V was clipped by 2 bases and J by 9 bases, with 23 bases between them. The CDR3 extends over 16 amino acids. The CDR3 sequence: CASSLRYRQRDLLQYF. The CDR3 bases are TGTGCCAGCAGTTTACGTTACAGGCAAAGAGATTTACTGCAGTACTTC. Based on the CDR3 plus reference TRBV28 and TRBJ2-7, the full variable domain is DVKVTQSSRYLVKRTGEKVFLECVQDMDHENMFWYRQDPGLGLRLIYFSYDVKMKEKGDIPEGYSVSREKKERFSLILESASTNQTSMYLCASSLRYRQRDLLQYFGPGTRLTVT.

The V gene is TRBV7-3, the J gene TRBJ2-7, with 7 bases identical to TRBD2. The CDR3 is made up of 15 amino acids. V lost 2 bases to trimming and J lost 5 bases; unmatched junction nucleotides: 9. The germline V gene has CDR1 SGHTA and CDR2 FQGTGA. This CDR3 is CASSLWRELIDEQYF. CDR3 in DNA: TGTGCCAGCAGCTTATGGCGGGAGTTAATCGACGAGCAGTACTTC.

This chain uses TRBV2 with TRBJ2-4; 8 nucleotides align to TRBD1. Losses at the gene ends were 6 bases for V and 15 bases for J; bases not matched to a gene: 19. Germline CDR1 is SNHLY and CDR2 is FYNNEI. The CDR3 contains 15 residues. CDR3 bases: TGTGCCAGCAGGTTGACAGGGGTTGGGCGGGGCGTTCTGTACTTC. It is translated as CASRLTGVGRGVLYF.

The chain is built from TRBV19 and TRBJ2-7; weak D call: TRBD1 (5 bases). Per germline, CDR1 LNHDA and CDR2 SQIVND (reference sequence). This CDR3 spans 14 amino acids. Trimming stripped 3 bases from V and 2 bases from J, with 11 bases between. CDR3 sequence: CASSIDSVTYEQYF. As DNA, the CDR3 is TGTGCCAGTAGTATCGACAGCGTGACCTACGAGCAGTACTTC.

The chain joins TRBV15 to TRBJ1-2; 8 nucleotides agree with TRBD1. Germline V CDR1 and CDR2: LNHNV, YYDKDF (reference sequence). This CDR3 has 15 amino acids. J gave up 8 bases and V 5 bases, and 13 bases lay outside the gene matches. The DNA for the CDR3 is TGTGCCACCAGCGAAGCCGGACAGGGTTCGGCGGGCTACACCTTC. Translation gives CATSEAGQGSAGYTF.

V usage is TRBV5-6 and J usage is TRBJ2-7; 9 bases agree with TRBD2. Per germline, CDR1 SGHDT and CDR2 YYEEEE. The CDR3 has 14 residues. The V and J ends lost 2 bases and 4 bases, in that order; junction bases with no gene match: 4. In nucleotides, the CDR3 is TGTGCCAGCAGCTTCTGGGCGGGAGGGTACGAGCAGTACTTC. Translating it yields CASSFWAGGYEQYF.

CDR3 nucleotide sequence: TGCAGTGCCGGGACAGACTATGGCTACACCTTC. Encoded protein: CSAGTDYGYTF. V gene TRBV20-1 combines with J gene TRBJ1-2; TRBD1 matches 7 bases. The V gene end was trimmed by 6 bases and the J gene end by 3 bases; junction bases not matched to a gene: 1. The CDR3 has 11 amino acids. Germline-derived CDR1 and CDR2 are DFQATT and SNEGSKA (reference sequence).

The V and J genes are TRBV2 and TRBJ2-7; 9 bases align to TRBD1. The CDR3 totals 17 residues. V was clipped by 6 bases and J by 3 bases; unmatched bases: 15. Germline assignment: CDR1 SNHLY and CDR2 FYNNEI. The CDR3 loop reads CASRGQGSTRGDYEQYF. In DNA, the CDR3 is TGTGCCAGCAGAGGACAGGGGTCAACCAGAGGGGACTACGAGCAGTACTTC.

The CDR3 protein is CASSFNRRRTVNTEAFF. CDR3 nucleotide sequence: TGTGCCAGCAGTTTTAACCGCCGCCGGACAGTGAACACTGAAGCTTTCTTT. The chain has TRBV28 and TRBJ1-1, with a possible D match to TRBD1 (6 bases). Germline-derived CDR1 and CDR2 are MDHEN and SYDVKM. V was pared by 3 bases and J by 0 bases, with 17 bases between. There are 17 residues in the CDR3.

This rearrangement joins TRBV2 to TRBJ2-2; possibly TRBD2 for D (5 bases). V shed 6 bases and J shed 6 bases, with 11 bases lying between them. Germline V gives CDR1 SNHLY, CDR2 FYNNEI. The CDR3 sequence is 13 residues long. CDR3 sequence reads: CASRLVNAGELFF. In nucleotides, the CDR3 is TGTGCCAGCAGACTAGTCAACGCCGGGGAGCTGTTTTTT.